The 15 T cell receptor beta chains presented below share a single source sample, sequenced in a study of naive and memory T cell subsets. A UMI-containing oligonucleotide was joined by 3' ligation to the TCR cDNA template. Ligated cDNA underwent four rounds of PCR with nested alpha and beta constant region primers and SP2. Via MiXCR, TCRdb re-called the 5' RACE reads, giving one row per CDR3 protein. Among about 62,000 distinct CDR3 sequences listed, under 10% were seen once. These receptors originate from a female donor in good health.

In this sample, this clonotype turned up a few times. The V and J genes are TRBV12-3 or TRBV12-4 and TRBJ2-3, with D possibly matching TRBD1 (5 bases). V was shortened by 6 bases and J by 0 bases, with 22 bases between the two germline ends. The CDR3 runs to 18 residues. As DNA, the CDR3 is TGTGCCAGCAGCAAGGGGTTCATCGTTACCCCTAGCACAGATACGCAGTATTTT. The encoded protein is CASSKGFIVTPSTDTQYF.

This clonotype was seen a handful of times. This sequence joins TRBV2 and TRBJ2-2; TRBD2 aligns across 10 bases. Germline V gene data show CDR1 as SNHLY and CDR2 as FYNNEI. This CDR3 has 14 amino acids. V gave up 6 bases and J gave up 6 bases; unmatched junction bases: 4. This chain's CDR3 is CASRAGGLAGELFF. The CDR3 region has the DNA TGTGCCAGCAGAGCGGGAGGGCTGGCCGGGGAGCTGTTTTTT.

The chain links TRBV27 to TRBJ1-2, with TRBD1 matching 7 bases. The CDR3 length is 15 residues. CDR1 and CDR2 from the germline V gene are MNHEY and SMNVEV (reference sequence). J lost 5 bases, V lost 3 bases, and 9 bases had no gene match. In DNA, the CDR3 is TGTGCCAGCAGTTTTTCCGGGACAGCTTATTATGGCTACACCTTC. This gives the protein CASSFSGTAYYGYTF.

The gene calls are TRBV6-1 and TRBJ1-2, with 7 bases that match TRBD1. Germline-derived CDR1 and CDR2 are MNHNS and SASEGT. The CDR3 spans 15 residues. V dropped 0 bases and J dropped 3; count of bases not matched to a gene: 4. The CDR3 nucleotides are TGTGCCAGCAGTGAAGCCCCGGACAGGTACTATGGCTACACCTTC. It is translated as CASSEAPDRYYGYTF.

The V call is TRBV11-2, the J call TRBJ2-1; 7 bases match TRBD1. Per the germline V gene, CDR1 is SGHAT and CDR2 is FQNNGV. Trimming at V came to 5 bases and at J to 12 bases, leaving 10 bases not matched to a gene. This CDR3 contains 13 residues. CDR3 in amino acids: CASSRGQVERQFF. The CDR3 DNA sequence: TGTGCCAGCAGCCGCGGACAGGTAGAACGGCAGTTCTTC.

This chain connects TRBV25-1 to TRBJ2-1, with 9 bases that match TRBD1. Trimming took 3 bases from V and 2 from J; bases not matched to a gene: 8. In germline, CDR1 is MGHDK, CDR2 SYGVNS. The CDR3 contains 17 residues. CDR3 protein: CASSEFVGQGPYNEQFF. The CDR3, as DNA: TGTGCCAGCAGTGAGTTTGTGGGACAGGGTCCCTACAATGAGCAGTTCTTC.

Ten or more counts support this clonotype. The chain couples TRBV29-1 to TRBJ2-7; D might be TRBD1 (5 bases). The CDR3 has 16 residues. V dropped 0 bases and J dropped 6 bases, with 21 bases sitting between them. CDR1 and CDR2 from the germline V gene are SQVTM and ANQGSEA. In DNA, the CDR3 is TGCAGCGTTGAAGACAGGGATTCGATGGTCCTCGGCGAGCAGTACTTC. This gives the protein CSVEDRDSMVLGEQYF.

This clonotype occurred a few times. The chain recombines TRBV29-1 with TRBJ1-4; D is undetermined. Per germline, CDR1 SQVTM and CDR2 ANQGSEA. The CDR3 consists of 13 residues. V lost 4 bases to trimming and J lost 4 bases, with 10 bases between them. In DNA, the CDR3 is TGCAGCGTTGGCCAGACCAATAATGAAAAACTGTTTTTT. Translation: CSVGQTNNEKLFF. The complete variable domain, with remaining parts taken from reference TRBV29-1 and TRBJ1-4, reads SAVISQKPSRDICQRGTSLTIQCQVDSQVTMMFWYRQQPGQSLTLIATANQGSEATYESGFVIDKFPISRPNLTFSTLTVSNMSPEDSSIYLCSVGQTNNEKLFFGSGTQLSVL.

This clonotype was observed a handful of times. Written as DNA, the CDR3 is TGTGCCAGCAGTAGGGCCAAAAACATTCAGTACTTC. This sequence encodes CASSRAKNIQYF. V usage is TRBV25-1 and J usage is TRBJ2-4; no clear D. The CDR3 length is 12 residues. Trimming shortened V by 5 bases and J by 1 base, and 3 bases separated the two germline ends. CDR1 and CDR2 from the germline V gene are MGHDK and SYGVNS. Complete variable domain (other parts from reference TRBV25-1 and TRBJ2-4): EADIYQTPRYLVIGTGKKITLECSQTMGHDKMYWYQQDPGMELHLIHYSYGVNSTEKGDLSSESTVSRIRTEHFPLTLESARPSHTSQYLCASSRAKNIQYFGAGTRLSVL.

This clonotype has ten or more counts. J is TRBJ1-5 and V is TRBV21-1. TRBV21-1 is a pseudogene locus. CDR3 length equals 15 residues. CDR3 sequence (DNA): TGTGCCAGCAGCAAGGAGGGTTCAAGCAATCAGCCCCAGCATTTT. As protein: CASSKEGSSNQPQHF.

This rearrangement joins TRBV12-3 or TRBV12-4 to TRBJ1-1; D gene ambiguous. Trimming stripped 5 bases from V and 4 bases from J, with 20 bases between. CDR3 size: 16 residues. In nucleotides, the CDR3 is TGTGCCAGCAGTGCTGGTCTAGTCCCCCCCATCACTGAAGCTTTCTTT. Translated: CASSAGLVPPITEAFF.

This clonotype has ten or more counts. This chain connects TRBV29-1 to TRBJ1-4; tentatively, D is TRBD1 (6 bases). V was trimmed by 7 bases and J by 7 bases, leaving 13 bases between them. Per the germline V gene, CDR1 is SQVTM and CDR2 is ANQGSEA. The CDR3 runs 12 residues. CDR3 nucleotides: TGCAGCGGGCGGGGGGGCGGTGAAAAACTGTTTTTT. It is translated as CSGRGGGEKLFF.

At least ten counts were recorded for this clonotype. The chain uses TRBV14 and TRBJ2-2; TRBD1 might be the D (6 bases). V lost 5 bases and J lost 0, with 7 bases in between. CDR1 and CDR2 (germline): SGHDN, FVKESK. This CDR3 region has 14 residues. The CDR3: CASSEGANTGELFF. The CDR3 DNA sequence: TGTGCCAGCAGCGAGGGGGCGAACACCGGGGAGCTGTTTTTT.

This clonotype was seen repeatedly, ten times or more. V and J are TRBV6-6 and TRBJ2-3, with TRBD1 identical over 7 bases. Germline CDR1 MNHNY, CDR2 SVGAGI (reference sequence). This CDR3 comprises 19 residues. J gave up 0 bases and V 0 bases, and 12 bases lay outside the gene matches. CDR3 protein: CASSYSSNPDRTSTDTQYF. In nucleotides, the CDR3 is TGTGCCAGCAGTTACTCTTCCAACCCGGACAGGACTAGCACAGATACGCAGTATTTT.

The chain joins TRBV2 to TRBJ2-1; maybe TRBD2 (5 bases). The CDR3 has 12 residues. The germline V gene has CDR1 SNHLY and CDR2 FYNNEI. V was cut by 6 bases and J by 3 bases, with 6 bases left in between. CDR3 sequence: CASRADYNEQFF. The CDR3 nucleotides are TGTGCCAGCAGAGCGGACTACAATGAGCAGTTCTTC.